A selection of T cell receptor beta chains follows, all from one sample in a study of blood T cell repertoires in COVID-19. Some clones are missing from TCRdb's copy, which holds only in-frame ones; the method was immunoSEQ multiplex PCR. The table lists 150,000 or so clones, 90% of them singletons. The sample taken for sequencing was peripheral blood. These receptors were obtained from a man in his fifties or sixties with acute or convalescent COVID-19. Each CDR3 is given with its conserved first and last residue. D genes are given only for firm matches. For some rows the clone size is stated as once, few or many, or as a class when expanded; others skip it.

size | J | D | V | DNA | CDR3
NA | TRBJ2-1 | TRBD1 | TRBV4-1 | TGCGCCAGCAGCCCTGGGACAGGGGGTGGCAATGAGCAGTTCTTC | CASSPGTGGGNEQFF
NA | TRBJ2-7 | TRBD1 | TRBV7-2 | TGTGCCAGCAGCTCCGGGGACAGGGAGCACTACGAGCAGTACTTC | CASSSGDREHYEQYF
NA | TRBJ1-3 | NA | TRBV27 | TGTGCCAACAAACAGGATTTAGGAAACACCATATATTTT | CANKQDLGNTIYF
once | TRBJ1-5 | NA | TRBV19 | TGTGCCAGTAGGGCAGGGAATCAGCCCCAGCATTTT | CASRAGNQPQHF
few | TRBJ1-2 | NA | TRBV15 | TGTGCCACCAGCAGGGAAAGGGGCTCTCTCGGCTACACCTTC | CATSRERGSLGYTF
NA | TRBJ1-6 | NA | TRBV28 | TGTGCCAGCAGTCTGGACACCTCTAGCTCCTATAATTCACCCCTCCACTTT | CASSLDTSSSYNSPLHF
NA | TRBJ1-3 | NA | TRBV3-1/TRBV3-2 | TGTGCCAGCAGCGTACAGTCCCTCTATGGAAACACCATATATTTT | CASSVQSLYGNTIYF
once | TRBJ2-7 | NA | TRBV27 | TGTGCCAGCAGTTTAGCAGGGTCCTACGAGCAGTACTTC | CASSLAGSYEQYF
once | TRBJ1-2 | TRBD1 | TRBV18 | TGTGCCAGCTCACCCGGGACAGGGTATGGCTACACCTTC | CASSPGTGYGYTF
NA | TRBJ2-1 | NA | TRBV27 | TGTGCCAGCAGTCCCATGTCAGGTTTATACAATGAGCAGTTCTTC | CASSPMSGLYNEQFF
NA | TRBJ1-5 | NA | TRBV7-9 | TGTGCCAGCAGCTTAGAACAGGGCGATCAGCCCCAGCATTTT | CASSLEQGDQPQHF
NA | TRBJ1-2 | NA | TRBV5-3 | TGTGCCAGAATTTTTGGGGCTAGAAGCTATGGCTACACCTTC | CARIFGARSYGYTF
NA | TRBJ2-7 | TRBD2 | TRBV27 | TGTGCCAGCAGTTCAATATCTAGCGGGAGAGCGTTCCACGAGCAGTACTTC | CASSSISSGRAFHEQYF
NA | TRBJ2-5 | TRBD1 | TRBV3-1/TRBV3-2 | TGTGCCAGCAGCCAAGATAGAAGGGGGCTTGAAGGAGAGACCCAGTACTTC | CASSQDRRGLEGETQYF
NA | TRBJ2-2 | TRBD2 | TRBV4-1 | TGCGCCAGCAGCCAAGGCGGACTAGCGGGAGGAACCGCGGGCACCGGGGAGCTGTTTTTT | CASSQGGLAGGTAGTGELFF
NA | TRBJ2-5 | NA | TRBV7-2 | TGTGCCAGCAGCTTAAACAGGGTGGAGACCCAGTACTTC | CASSLNRVETQYF
NA | TRBJ1-3 | NA | TRBV9 | TGTGCCAGCAGCTTACCAGGTAGCGCCTCTGGAAACACCATATATTTT | CASSLPGSASGNTIYF
NA | TRBJ2-3 | TRBD1 | TRBV19 | TGTGCCAGTAGTACCCGACAGGGGAGCACAGATACGCAGTATTTT | CASSTRQGSTDTQYF
NA | TRBJ2-2 | NA | TRBV11-2 | TGTGCCAGCAGCTTAGCGGACAGCTACACCGGGGAGCTGTTTTTT | CASSLADSYTGELFF
NA | TRBJ1-2 | NA | TRBV19 | TGTGCCAGTAGTCCGGCGGGGGGGGGCCATGGCTACACCTTC | CASSPAGGGHGYTF
NA | TRBJ2-7 | NA | TRBV27 | TGTGCCAGCAGTTTAGGGCGGGAACTCTACGAGCAGTACTTC | CASSLGRELYEQYF
NA | TRBJ2-1 | NA | TRBV11-2 | TGTGCCAGCAGCTTAAGTCCCGGTGGCTCCTACAATGAGCAGTTCTTC | CASSLSPGGSYNEQFF
NA | TRBJ2-4 | TRBD2 | TRBV4-2 | TGTGCCAGCAGCCAAGAGAGCGGGAGGGCCGGGGGAAACATTCAGTACTTC | CASSQESGRAGGNIQYF
NA | TRBJ1-1 | NA | TRBV11-1 | TGTGCCAGCATAAATCAGGGGCTGAACACTGAAGCTTTCTTT | CASINQGLNTEAFF
few | TRBJ1-1 | NA | TRBV10-2 | TGCGCCAGCAGGAGGGTCCTGAACACTGAAGCTTTCTTT | CASRRVLNTEAFF
NA | TRBJ1-2 | NA | TRBV15 | TGTGCCACCAGCAGAGGGCGGGTAGCTAACTATGGCTACACCTTC | CATSRGRVANYGYTF
NA | TRBJ1-1 | NA | TRBV10-3 | TGTGCCATCAGTAACCAGGGGTCCACAGTGGCTTTCTTT | CAISNQGSTVAFF
once | TRBJ2-5 | TRBD2 | TRBV6-2/TRBV6-3 | TGTGCCAGCAGTTTGACTAGCGGGGGGTACCAAGAGACCCAGTACTTC | CASSLTSGGYQETQYF
once | TRBJ2-1 | TRBD2 | TRBV9 | TGTGCCAGCAGCCAACTAGCGGGGGGATACAATGAGCAGTTCTTC | CASSQLAGGYNEQFF
NA | TRBJ1-3 | NA | TRBV7-2 | TGTGCCAGCAGCCTTTTGGGGCCAGGAATCTCTGGAAACACCATATATTTT | CASSLLGPGISGNTIYF
NA | TRBJ2-3 | TRBD2 | TRBV7-3 | TGTGCCAGCAGCTCCCCGGGACTAGCGGGCCCTTTGGCAAATACGCAGTATTTT | CASSSPGLAGPLANTQYF
NA | TRBJ1-4 | TRBD1 | TRBV7-9 | TGTGCCAGCAGCTTTCCGGGACAGGGTTATGAAAAACTGTTTTTT | CASSFPGQGYEKLFF
NA | TRBJ2-2 | TRBD2 | TRBV28 | TGTGCCAGCAGCCCCGGGGGAGCGGGGCTCACCGGGGAGCTGTTTTTT | CASSPGGAGLTGELFF
NA | TRBJ1-5 | NA | TRBV19 | TGTGCCAGTAGTACGACAGTTGGGGGCTGGCATCAGCCCCAGCATTTT | CASSTTVGGWHQPQHF
NA | TRBJ1-2 | NA | TRBV7-2 | TGTGCCAGCAGCTTAGCGCTAGGCAGAACTAACTATGGCTACACCTTC | CASSLALGRTNYGYTF
once | TRBJ2-1 | NA | TRBV9 | TGTGCCAGCAGCATTAGCGTAAGCTCCTACAATGAGCAGTTCTTC | CASSISVSSYNEQFF
NA | TRBJ2-2 | NA | TRBV27 | TGTGCCAGCAGTTCACGCCGCGAAGGGGCTCGCACCGGGGAGCTGTTTTTT | CASSSRREGARTGELFF
few | TRBJ1-6 | NA | TRBV5-4 | TGTGCCAGCAGCGAAACAGGTGTTTACTCCTATAATTCACCCCTCCACTTT | CASSETGVYSYNSPLHF
NA | TRBJ2-7 | TRBD2 | TRBV9 | TGTGCCAGCAGCGTGCTAGCGGAGGTAGGCGAGCAGTACTTC | CASSVLAEVGEQYF
NA | TRBJ1-2 | NA | TRBV29-1 | TGCAGCGTTGAGGTTCGGTATGGCTACACCTTC | CSVEVRYGYTF
NA | TRBJ2-7 | NA | TRBV27 | TGTGCCAGCAGTTTATTTGCCAGCTCCTACGAGCAGTACTTC | CASSLFASSYEQYF
once | TRBJ2-1 | TRBD2 | TRBV4-1 | TGCGCCAGCAGCCAAGATCGCCATAGCGGGGGAGGGGGGGACAATGAGCAGTTCTTC | CASSQDRHSGGGGDNEQFF
NA | TRBJ2-1 | NA | TRBV5-6 | TGTGCCAGCACTTCGCCCGGTAGCTCCTACAATGAGCAGTTCTTC | CASTSPGSSYNEQFF
NA | TRBJ2-1 | TRBD2 | TRBV27 | TGTGCCAGCAAGTTACTAGCGGGAGGCAATGAGCAGTTCTTC | CASKLLAGGNEQFF
NA | TRBJ2-3 | TRBD2 | TRBV27 | TGTGCCAGCAGAATTAGCGGGAGTCTGTCAGATACGCAGTATTTT | CASRISGSLSDTQYF
few | TRBJ1-5 | NA | TRBV3-1/TRBV3-2 | TGTGCCAGCAGCCCTCGCCAACAGTGGCCCAATCAGCCCCAGCATTTT | CASSPRQQWPNQPQHF
once | TRBJ2-7 | NA | TRBV7-2 | TGTGCCAGCAGCTTAGGGGTCTCAGCGGCATACTACGAGCAGTACTTC | CASSLGVSAAYYEQYF
NA | TRBJ1-1 | NA | TRBV9 | TGTGCCAGCAGCGCCTCTTTTGGTCCGGGGATCATGAACACTGAAGCTTTCTTT | CASSASFGPGIMNTEAFF
NA | TRBJ2-7 | TRBD2 | TRBV9 | TGTGCCAGCAGCCCAACTAACAGCGGGAGCCCCTACGAGCAGTACTTC | CASSPTNSGSPYEQYF
NA | TRBJ1-2 | NA | TRBV6-6 | TGTGCCAGCAGTTACGATAGTTATGGCTACACCTTC | CASSYDSYGYTF
NA | TRBJ1-5 | TRBD1 | TRBV28 | TGTGCCAGCACCTTGAGGGACAGGGAAAAGCAGCCCCAGCATTTT | CASTLRDREKQPQHF
NA | TRBJ2-2 | NA | TRBV18 | TGTGCCAGCTCTCCCCAGGGAATTGAGAACACCGGGGAGCTGTTTTTT | CASSPQGIENTGELFF
NA | TRBJ1-1 | NA | TRBV5-6 | TGTGCCAGCAGCCCGGGGGGTGGACAGTCTGAAGCTTTCTTT | CASSPGGGQSEAFF
NA | TRBJ2-3 | NA | TRBV15 | TGTGCCACCAGCAGAACGGTTTCCGTATTCGGCACAGATACGCAGTATTTT | CATSRTVSVFGTDTQYF
NA | TRBJ1-1 | TRBD1 | TRBV7-2 | TGTGCCAGCAGCCTCTCGACAGGGTCTCAAACTTTCTTT | CASSLSTGSQTFF
once | TRBJ1-1 | NA | TRBV3-1/TRBV3-2 | TGTGCCAGCAGCCAAGGGGGGCACATGAACACTGAAGCTTTCTTT | CASSQGGHMNTEAFF
NA | TRBJ2-5 | TRBD1 | TRBV3-1/TRBV3-2 | TGTGCCAGCAGCCAAGATTTACAGGGGGTCCAAGAGACCCAGTACTTC | CASSQDLQGVQETQYF
NA | TRBJ2-5 | NA | TRBV15 | TGTGCCACCAGCAGTATGTTGGTGGGCGAGACCCAGTACTTC | CATSSMLVGETQYF
NA | TRBJ2-1 | TRBD2 | TRBV6-5 | TGTGCCAGCAGAAGCACTAGCGGCCGCTACAATGAGCAGTTCTTC | CASRSTSGRYNEQFF
NA | TRBJ2-7 | TRBD2 | TRBV4-1 | TGCGCCAGCAGCCAAGTTAGCGGGAGGGTGTACGAGCAGTACTTC | CASSQVSGRVYEQYF